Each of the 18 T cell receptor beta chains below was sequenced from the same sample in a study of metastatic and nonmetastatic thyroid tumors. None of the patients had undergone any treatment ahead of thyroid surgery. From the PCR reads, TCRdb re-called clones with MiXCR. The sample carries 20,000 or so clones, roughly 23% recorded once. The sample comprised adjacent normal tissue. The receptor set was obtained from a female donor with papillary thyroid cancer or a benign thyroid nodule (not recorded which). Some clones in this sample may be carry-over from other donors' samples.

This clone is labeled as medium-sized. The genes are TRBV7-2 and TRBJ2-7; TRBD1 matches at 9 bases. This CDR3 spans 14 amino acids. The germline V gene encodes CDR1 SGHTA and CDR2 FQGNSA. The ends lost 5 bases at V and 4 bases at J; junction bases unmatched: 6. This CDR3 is CASSIKTGGYEQYF. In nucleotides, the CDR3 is TGTGCCAGCAGCATCAAGACAGGGGGATACGAGCAGTACTTC.

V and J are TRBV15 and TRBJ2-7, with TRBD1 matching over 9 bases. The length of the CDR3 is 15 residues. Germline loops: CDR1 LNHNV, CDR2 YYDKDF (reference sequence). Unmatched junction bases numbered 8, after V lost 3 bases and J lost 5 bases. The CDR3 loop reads CATSREDRGRHEQYF. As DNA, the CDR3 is TGTGCCACCAGCAGGGAGGACAGGGGTCGCCACGAGCAGTACTTC.

The CDR3 loop reads CASSLGGAILYEQYF. Written as DNA, the CDR3 is TGCGCCAGCAGCTTGGGGGGGGCAATCCTCTACGAGCAGTACTTC. V usage is TRBV5-1 and J usage is TRBJ2-7; possibly TRBD1 or TRBD2 for D (6 bases each). The germline V and J ends were trimmed by 0 bases and 3 bases, with 13 bases remaining between them. The germline CDR1 and CDR2 sequences are SGHRS and YFSETQ. CDR3 length: 15 residues.

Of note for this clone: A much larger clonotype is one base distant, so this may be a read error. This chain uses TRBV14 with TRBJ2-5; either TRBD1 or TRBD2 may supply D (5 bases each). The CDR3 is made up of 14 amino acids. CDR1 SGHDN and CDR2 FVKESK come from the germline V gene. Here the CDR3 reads CASSQYRDGETQDF. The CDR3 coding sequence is TGTGCCAGCAGCCAGTACCGGGACGGAGAGACCCAGGACTTC.

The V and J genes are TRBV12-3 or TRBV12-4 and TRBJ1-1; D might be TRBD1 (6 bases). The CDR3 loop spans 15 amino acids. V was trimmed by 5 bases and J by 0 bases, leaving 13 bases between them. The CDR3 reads CASSVGGGLNTEAFF. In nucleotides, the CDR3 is TGTGCCAGCAGTGTTGGGGGGGGCTTGAACACTGAAGCTTTCTTT.

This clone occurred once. The CDR3 nucleotides are TGTGCCAGCAGCCCCCTAGAGGGACAGAATTTTAATGAGCAGTTCTTC. As protein: CASSPLEGQNFNEQFF. The chain couples TRBV14 to TRBJ2-1, with 7 nucleotides matching TRBD1. This CDR3 has 16 amino acids. Trimming at V came to 4 bases and at J to 7 bases, leaving 13 bases not matched to a gene. Germline V gives CDR1 SGHDN, CDR2 FVKESK.

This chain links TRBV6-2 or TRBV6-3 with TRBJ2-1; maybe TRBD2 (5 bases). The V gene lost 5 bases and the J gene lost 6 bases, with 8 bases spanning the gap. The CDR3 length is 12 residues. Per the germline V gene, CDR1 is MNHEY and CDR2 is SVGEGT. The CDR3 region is CASSKLGNEQFF. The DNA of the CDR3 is TGTGCCAGCAGTAAACTAGGCAATGAGCAGTTCTTC.

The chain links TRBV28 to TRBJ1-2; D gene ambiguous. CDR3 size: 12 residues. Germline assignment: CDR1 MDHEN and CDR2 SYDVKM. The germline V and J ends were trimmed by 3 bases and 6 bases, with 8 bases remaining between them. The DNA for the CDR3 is TGTGCCAGCAGTTTGAACACCCATGGCTACACCTTC. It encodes CASSLNTHGYTF.

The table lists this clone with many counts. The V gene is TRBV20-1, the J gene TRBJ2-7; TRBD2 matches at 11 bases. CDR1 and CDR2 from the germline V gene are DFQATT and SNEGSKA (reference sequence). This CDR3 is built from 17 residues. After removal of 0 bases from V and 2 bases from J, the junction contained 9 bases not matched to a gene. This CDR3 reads CSARDLAGGSETYEQYV. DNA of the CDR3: TGCAGTGCTAGAGATCTAGCGGGAGGTTCGGAAACCTACGAGCAGTACGTC.

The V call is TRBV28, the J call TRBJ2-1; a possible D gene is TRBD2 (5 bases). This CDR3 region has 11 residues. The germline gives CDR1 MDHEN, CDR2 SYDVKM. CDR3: CGAEVRHEQFF. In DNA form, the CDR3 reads TGTGGGGCGGAGGTGAGACATGAGCAGTTCTTC.

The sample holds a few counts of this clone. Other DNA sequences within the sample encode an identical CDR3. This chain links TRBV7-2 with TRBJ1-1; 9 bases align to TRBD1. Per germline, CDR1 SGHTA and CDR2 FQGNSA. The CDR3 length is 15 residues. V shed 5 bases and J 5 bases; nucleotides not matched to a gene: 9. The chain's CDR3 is CASSPGTGTMTEAFF. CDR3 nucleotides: TGTGCCAGCAGCCCCGGGACAGGGACGATGACTGAAGCTTTCTTT. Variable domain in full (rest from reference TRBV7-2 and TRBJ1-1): GAGVSQSPSNKVTEKGKDVELRCDPISGHTALYWYRQSLGQGLEFLIYFQGNSAPDKSGLPSDRFSAERTGGSVSTLTIQRTQQEDSAVYLCASSPGTGTMTEAFFGQGTRLTVV.

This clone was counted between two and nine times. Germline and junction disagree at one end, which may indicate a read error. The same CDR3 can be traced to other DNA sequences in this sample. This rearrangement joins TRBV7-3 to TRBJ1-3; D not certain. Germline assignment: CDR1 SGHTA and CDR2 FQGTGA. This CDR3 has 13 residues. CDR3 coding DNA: TGTGCCAGCAGCTTAGGCCCTGGGAACACCATATACTTT. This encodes CASSLGPGNTIYF.

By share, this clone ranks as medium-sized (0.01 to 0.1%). The CDR3 reads CASTDGLSGEQFF. Written as DNA, the CDR3 is TGTGCCAGCACCGATGGACTTAGTGGTGAGCAGTTCTTC. The V and J genes are TRBV12-3 or TRBV12-4 and TRBJ2-1, with D possibly being TRBD2 (5 bases). The CDR3 sequence is 13 residues long. Trimming removed 7 bases from V and 9 bases from J, with 16 bases in between.

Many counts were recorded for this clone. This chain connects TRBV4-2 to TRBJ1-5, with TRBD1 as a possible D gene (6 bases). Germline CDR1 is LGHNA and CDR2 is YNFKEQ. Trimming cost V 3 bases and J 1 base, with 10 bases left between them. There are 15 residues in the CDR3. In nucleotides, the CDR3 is TGTGCCAGCAGCCATGACGGACAGAGCAATCAGCCCCAGCATTTT. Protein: CASSHDGQSNQPQHF.

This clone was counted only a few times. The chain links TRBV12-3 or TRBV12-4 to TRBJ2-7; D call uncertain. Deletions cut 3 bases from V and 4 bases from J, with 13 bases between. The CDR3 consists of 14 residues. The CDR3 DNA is TGTGCCAGCAGTTTTGGCCTATCTTCATACGAGCAGTACTTC. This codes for CASSFGLSSYEQYF.

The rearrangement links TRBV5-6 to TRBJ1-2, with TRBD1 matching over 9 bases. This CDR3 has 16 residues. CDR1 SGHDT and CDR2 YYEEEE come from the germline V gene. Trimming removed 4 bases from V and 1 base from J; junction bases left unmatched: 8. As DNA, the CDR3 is TGTGCCAGCAGCACGGGACAGGGCGGGCGTAACTATGGCTACACCTTC. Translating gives CASSTGQGGRNYGYTF.

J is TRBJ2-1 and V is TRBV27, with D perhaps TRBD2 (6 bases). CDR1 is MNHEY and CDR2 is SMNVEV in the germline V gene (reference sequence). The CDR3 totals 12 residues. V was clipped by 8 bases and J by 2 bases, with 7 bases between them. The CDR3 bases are TGTGCCAGCGGAGGGACCTACAATGAGCAGTTCTTC. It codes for CASGGTYNEQFF.

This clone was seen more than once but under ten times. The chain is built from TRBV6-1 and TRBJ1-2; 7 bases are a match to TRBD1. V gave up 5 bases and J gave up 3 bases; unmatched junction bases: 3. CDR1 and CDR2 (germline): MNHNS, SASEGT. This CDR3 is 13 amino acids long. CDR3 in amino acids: CASSKGADYGYTF. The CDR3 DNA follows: TGTGCCAGCAGTAAGGGGGCTGACTATGGCTACACCTTC.